A selection of T cell receptor beta chains follows, all from one sample in a study of cytomegalovirus exposure and HLA in healthy donors. Method: immunoSEQ multiplex PCR; TCRdb's copy keeps in-frame clones and lacks some. The repertoire holds around 140,000 clones, with about two thirds as singletons. Specimen: PBMCs. All receptors derive from a woman aged 18-35 years in good health and CMV-seronegative. Each CDR3 is given with its conserved first and last residue. The order of the fields is V gene, D gene, J gene, clone size, CDR3 protein, CDR3 DNA. A D gene is named only where the DNA matches it firmly. Rows may omit the clone size; those that give it use once, few, many or a size class.

V gene: TRBV2; D gene: .; J gene: TRBJ1-6; clone size: once; CDR3 protein: CASIQNNNSPLHF; CDR3 DNA: TGTGCCAGCATACAGAATAATAATTCACCCCTCCACTTT
V gene: TRBV7-2; D gene: TRBD1; J gene: TRBJ1-1; clone size: .; CDR3 protein: CASSHGQARNTEAFF; CDR3 DNA: TGTGCCAGCAGCCACGGACAGGCCCGAAACACTGAAGCTTTCTTT
V gene: TRBV6-6; D gene: TRBD1; J gene: TRBJ2-7; clone size: .; CDR3 protein: CASSRTGAIYEQYF; CDR3 DNA: TGTGCCAGCAGCCGGACAGGGGCGATCTACGAGCAGTACTTC
V gene: TRBV19; D gene: TRBD1; J gene: TRBJ2-2; clone size: .; CDR3 protein: CASSIRKPGQLALYTGELFF; CDR3 DNA: TGTGCCAGTAGTATAAGGAAACCGGGACAGTTAGCCCTCTACACCGGGGAGCTGTTTTTT
V gene: TRBV7-9; D gene: .; J gene: TRBJ1-1; clone size: .; CDR3 protein: CASSLGDFKNRDTEAFF; CDR3 DNA: TGTGCCAGCAGCTTAGGGGACTTCAAAAACCGGGACACTGAAGCTTTCTTT
V gene: TRBV6-5; D gene: TRBD2; J gene: TRBJ2-5; clone size: .; CDR3 protein: CASSNLRLAGETQYF; CDR3 DNA: TGTGCCAGCAGTAACCTCCGACTAGCGGGAGAGACCCAGTACTTC
V gene: TRBV7-9; D gene: TRBD2; J gene: TRBJ2-2; clone size: .; CDR3 protein: CASSLAGGNTGELFF; CDR3 DNA: TGTGCCAGCAGCTTGGCGGGGGGGAACACCGGGGAGCTGTTTTTT
V gene: TRBV29-1; D gene: .; J gene: TRBJ1-2; clone size: .; CDR3 protein: CSGTGMTTNYGYTF; CDR3 DNA: TGCAGCGGCACCGGGATGACGACTAACTATGGCTACACCTTC
V gene: TRBV28; D gene: .; J gene: TRBJ2-2; clone size: .; CDR3 protein: CASSLTYTGELFF; CDR3 DNA: TGTGCCAGCAGCTTAACTTATACTGGGGAGCTGTTTTTT
V gene: TRBV9; D gene: TRBD1; J gene: TRBJ2-2; clone size: .; CDR3 protein: CASTGTGGYTGELFF; CDR3 DNA: TGTGCCAGCACCGGGACAGGGGGTTACACCGGGGAGCTGTTTTTT
V gene: TRBV5-4; D gene: .; J gene: TRBJ2-1; clone size: .; CDR3 protein: CASSLRGFSYNEQFF; CDR3 DNA: TGTGCCAGCAGCTTGCGCGGGTTCTCCTACAATGAGCAGTTCTTC
V gene: TRBV28; D gene: .; J gene: TRBJ2-3; clone size: .; CDR3 protein: CASTSGGGITDTQYF; CDR3 DNA: TGTGCCAGCACTTCGGGTGGAGGGATCACAGATACGCAGTATTTT
V gene: TRBV4-3; D gene: .; J gene: TRBJ2-2; clone size: .; CDR3 protein: CASSQESQGGTGELFF; CDR3 DNA: TGCGCCAGCAGCCAAGAAAGTCAGGGAGGCACCGGGGAGCTGTTTTTT
V gene: TRBV7-9; D gene: .; J gene: TRBJ1-6; clone size: .; CDR3 protein: CASTISGPLHF; CDR3 DNA: TGTGCCAGCACCATTTCAGGGCCCCTCCACTTT
V gene: TRBV7-9; D gene: .; J gene: TRBJ2-1; clone size: .; CDR3 protein: CASSGGYNEQFF; CDR3 DNA: TGTGCCAGCAGTGGGGGGTACAATGAGCAGTTCTTC
V gene: TRBV27; D gene: .; J gene: TRBJ1-6; clone size: .; CDR3 protein: CASSLKAPGSSPLHF; CDR3 DNA: TGTGCCAGCAGTTTAAAGGCCCCGGGGAGTTCACCCCTCCACTTT
V gene: TRBV28; D gene: .; J gene: TRBJ1-3; clone size: .; CDR3 protein: CASSPGHRNTIYF; CDR3 DNA: TGTGCCAGCAGCCCGGGACATAGAAACACCATATATTTT
V gene: TRBV9; D gene: TRBD1; J gene: TRBJ1-1; clone size: few; CDR3 protein: CASRRTGTGHTEAFF; CDR3 DNA: TGTGCCAGCAGACGAACGGGGACAGGGCACACTGAAGCTTTCTTT